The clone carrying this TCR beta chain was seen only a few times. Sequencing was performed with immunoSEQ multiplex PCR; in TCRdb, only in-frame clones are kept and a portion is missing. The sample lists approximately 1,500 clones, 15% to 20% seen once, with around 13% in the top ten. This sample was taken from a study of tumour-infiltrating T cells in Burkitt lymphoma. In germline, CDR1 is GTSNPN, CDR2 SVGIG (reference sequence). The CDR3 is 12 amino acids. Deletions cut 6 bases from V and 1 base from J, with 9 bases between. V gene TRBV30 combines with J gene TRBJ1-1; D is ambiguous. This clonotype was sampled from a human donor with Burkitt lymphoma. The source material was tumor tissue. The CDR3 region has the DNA TGTGCCTGTTCTAGGTGGAACACTGAAGCTTTCTTT. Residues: CACSRWNTEAFF.